The 27 T cell receptor beta chains below come from one sample, sequenced in a study of memory CD4+ T cells and cytomegalovirus serostatus. Libraries were prepared by immunoSEQ multiplex PCR; TCRdb keeps only in-frame clonotypes and omits some of them. This table has about 38,000 clones, less than 80% appearing once. Single viable CD3+CD4+CD8-CD45RO+ cells were sorted as the memory CD4+ T cells. The sequencing input was memory CD4+ T cells from blood. The receptors stem from an adult in good health and CMV-seropositive.

The chain carries TRBV6-5 and TRBJ1-2, with a tentative D call TRBD1 (5 bases). Germline CDR1 is MNHEY and CDR2 is SVGAGI. This CDR3 region has 12 residues. Trimming pared 6 bases from V and 4 bases from J, leaving 9 bases between. The CDR3 DNA is TGTGCCAGCAGCCGAGACAGCTATGGCTACACCTTC. Protein sequence: CASSRDSYGYTF.

The chain combines TRBV6-6 with TRBJ2-5, with 9 bases identical to TRBD2. The CDR3 consists of 15 residues. The germline gives CDR1 MNHNY, CDR2 SVGAGI (reference sequence). The V and J ends lost 4 bases and 1 base, in that order; junction bases with no gene match: 4. The CDR3 nucleotides read TGTGCCAGCAGTTCCCCAGCGGGGGGCCAAGAGACCCAGTACTTC. This sequence encodes CASSSPAGGQETQYF.

This clone was counted only a few times. The chain uses TRBV7-2 and TRBJ1-5; D not certain. The ends were cut back, 2 bases at V and 0 bases at J, with 11 bases in the middle. This CDR3 comprises 16 residues. Germline CDR1 reads SGHTA; CDR2 reads FQGNSA. The CDR3 DNA sequence: TGTGCCAGCAGCTTACGGTGGGATCGTAGCAATCAGCCCCAGCATTTT. Its protein product is CASSLRWDRSNQPQHF.

This chain uses TRBV5-6 with TRBJ1-2; 7 bases agree with TRBD1. Germline V gene data show CDR1 as SGHDT and CDR2 as YYEEEE. With V trimmed by 2 bases and J by 4 bases, 5 bases remained unmatched. The CDR3 runs to 14 residues. The CDR3 is CASSLTRGTYGYTF. For the CDR3, the DNA is TGTGCCAGCAGCTTAACCAGGGGGACCTATGGCTACACCTTC. The complete variable domain, with remaining parts taken from reference TRBV5-6 and TRBJ1-2, reads DAGVTQSPTHLIKTRGQQVTLRCSPKSGHDTVSWYQQALGQGPQFIFQYYEEEERQRGNFPDRFSGHQFPNYSSELNVNALLLGDSALYLCASSLTRGTYGYTFGSGTRLTVV.

In the case of this clone: Other DNA sequences in this sample translate to the same CDR3. This sequence joins TRBV7-3 and TRBJ2-3; D uncertain. V was shortened by 5 bases and J by 0 bases, with 12 bases between the two germline ends. The CDR3 length is 15 residues. CDR1 SGHTA and CDR2 FQGTGA come from the germline V gene. The CDR3 loop reads CASSPLGQSTDTQYF. In DNA, the CDR3 is TGTGCCAGCAGCCCTCTCGGGCAGAGCACAGATACGCAGTATTTT.

This sequence joins TRBV15 and TRBJ1-1; 7 nucleotides agree with TRBD1. CDR3 length: 15 amino acids. The trim removed 2 bases at V and 2 bases at J, leaving 5 bases unmatched. The germline CDR1 and CDR2 sequences are LNHNV and YYDKDF (reference sequence). CDR3: CATSRQDRINTEAFF. The CDR3 DNA reads as TGTGCCACCAGCAGACAGGACAGGATAAACACTGAAGCTTTCTTT.

This clone is medium-sized within its sample. V is TRBV4-3 and J is TRBJ1-6; D is undetermined. This CDR3 comprises 17 residues. Trimming cost V 1 base and J 5 bases, with 15 bases left between them. Germline CDR1 and CDR2: LGHNA and YSLEER. The CDR3 loop reads CASSQASSGPDNSPLHF. The CDR3, as DNA: TGCGCCAGCAGCCAAGCCTCTTCAGGACCCGATAATTCACCCCTCCACTTT.

J is TRBJ2-1 and V is TRBV6-1, with D perhaps TRBD2 (5 bases). This CDR3 has 15 residues. Germline V gene data show CDR1 as MNHNS and CDR2 as SASEGT. The V and J ends lost 3 bases and 3 bases respectively, with 12 bases between them. In DNA, the CDR3 is TGTGCCAGCAGTGAGCAAACTAGTTACTACAATGAGCAGTTCTTC. As protein: CASSEQTSYYNEQFF.

The chain is built from TRBV5-5 and TRBJ2-5; 8 nucleotides line up with TRBD2. V gave up 3 bases and J gave up 5 bases; unmatched junction bases: 3. Germline assignment: CDR1 SGHKS and CDR2 YYEKEE (reference sequence). The CDR3 covers 13 residues. The CDR3 protein is CASSSGLEETQYF. The CDR3 DNA sequence: TGTGCCAGCAGCTCGGGACTAGAGGAGACCCAGTACTTC. Combining the CDR3 with reference TRBV5-5 and TRBJ2-5 gives the whole variable domain DAGVTQSPTHLIKTRGQQVTLRCSPISGHKSVSWYQQVLGQGPQFIFQYYEKEERGRGNFPDRFSARQFPNYSSELNVNALLLGDSALYLCASSSGLEETQYFGPGTRLLVL.

In nucleotides, the CDR3 is TGTGCCAGCAGTTATCCGGGACAAAACACTGAAGCTTTCTTT. Translating gives CASSYPGQNTEAFF. The V gene is TRBV27, the J gene TRBJ1-1, with D tentatively TRBD1 (6 bases). The CDR3 has 14 residues. The V end was cut by 4 bases, the J end by 2 bases, with 11 bases between. Germline loops: CDR1 MNHEY, CDR2 SMNVEV (reference sequence).

This chain joins TRBV7-2 and TRBJ2-7; 9 bases align to TRBD2. Germline V gene sequence: CDR1 SGHTA, CDR2 FQGNSA. The CDR3 is 15 residues long. The J segment lost 5 bases and the V segment lost 4 bases, leaving 9 bases of the junction unmatched. The DNA for the CDR3 is TGTGCCAGCAGCTGGTCCGGGACTAGCATCCACGAGCAGTACTTC. Amino acids: CASSWSGTSIHEQYF.

V is TRBV9 and J is TRBJ1-2; 7 bases fit TRBD1. The germline V gene has CDR1 SGDLS and CDR2 YYNGEE. This CDR3 comprises 13 residues. J gave up 3 bases and V 4 bases, and 3 bases lay outside the gene matches. The CDR3 reads CASSSGQDYGYTF. CDR3 nucleotides: TGTGCCAGCAGCTCAGGACAGGACTATGGCTACACCTTC.

V is TRBV9 and J is TRBJ2-2; D might be TRBD2 (5 bases). The V gene lost 0 bases and the J gene lost 4 bases, with 10 bases spanning the gap. The CDR3 contains 15 residues. Germline V CDR1 and CDR2: SGDLS, YYNGEE. The CDR3 sequence is CASSVGVEGTGELFF. In DNA form, the CDR3 reads TGTGCCAGCAGCGTAGGGGTTGAGGGCACCGGGGAGCTGTTTTTT.

V gene TRBV5-8 combines with J gene TRBJ1-4; tentatively, D is TRBD1 (5 bases). The CDR3 covers 15 residues. V was trimmed by 3 bases and J by 3 bases, leaving 12 bases between them. Germline-derived CDR1 and CDR2 are SGHTS and YDEGEE. The CDR3 nucleotides read TGTGCCAGCAGCTCGGGCGACAGTTCTAATGAAAAACTGTTTTTT. This translates into CASSSGDSSNEKLFF.

The chain employs TRBV15 and TRBJ1-2, with 9 bases matching TRBD1. The CDR3 length is 16 residues. With V trimmed by 5 bases and J by 5 bases, 12 bases remained unmatched. Looked up from germline, CDR1 is LNHNV and CDR2 is YYDKDF (reference sequence). CDR3 residues: CATSSARDRALYGYTF. The CDR3 DNA is TGTGCCACCAGCTCCGCCCGGGACAGGGCCTTATATGGCTACACCTTC.

The V gene is TRBV11-1, the J gene TRBJ2-2; the match to TRBD2 covers 9 bases. Germline V CDR1 and CDR2: SGHAT, FQDESV (reference sequence). The ends lost 5 bases at V and 7 bases at J; junction bases unmatched: 8. CDR3 size: 15 residues. Here the CDR3 reads CASSQLAGDLGELFF. Written as DNA, the CDR3 is TGTGCCAGCAGCCAGTTAGCGGGAGATCTCGGGGAGCTGTTTTTT. Full variable domain (missing parts from reference TRBV11-1 and TRBJ2-2): EAEVAQSPRYKITEKSQAVAFWCDPISGHATLYWYRQILGQGPELLVQFQDESVVDDSQLPKDRFSAERLKGVDSTLKIQPAELGDSAMYLCASSQLAGDLGELFFGEGSRLTVL.

This clone has just one count. The chain is built from TRBV9 and TRBJ2-3; D is possibly TRBD1 or TRBD2 (5 bases each). The CDR3 runs 14 residues. Per the germline V gene, CDR1 is SGDLS and CDR2 is YYNGEE. V lost 3 bases to trimming and J lost 6 bases, with 14 bases between them. The CDR3: CASSARHWGDTQYF. The CDR3 DNA follows: TGTGCCAGCAGCGCCCGCCACTGGGGGGATACGCAGTATTTT. Complete variable domain (other parts from reference TRBV9 and TRBJ2-3): DSGVTQTPKHLITATGQRVTLRCSPRSGDLSVYWYQQSLDQGLQFLIQYYNGEERAKGNILERFSAQQFPDLHSELNLSSLELGDSALYFCASSARHWGDTQYFGPGTRLTVL.

The V and J genes are TRBV27 and TRBJ1-2, with a weak D call TRBD1 (5 bases). Trimming left V 4 bases short and J 6 bases short, with 15 bases between. Per germline, CDR1 MNHEY and CDR2 SMNVEV (reference sequence). The CDR3 loop spans 14 amino acids. The CDR3 nucleotides are TGTGCCAGCAGTTCCACTAGGACATCAAATGGCTACACCTTC. Translating it yields CASSSTRTSNGYTF.

The genes are TRBV6-4 and TRBJ2-1; 9 nucleotides agree with TRBD2. CDR1 is MRHNA, CDR2 SNTAGT, per germline. The ends lost 0 bases at V and 7 bases at J; junction bases unmatched: 7. The CDR3 covers 16 residues. The CDR3 bases are TGTGCCAGCAGTGACTCGGGTAGCGGGAGTCTAAATGAGCAGTTCTTC. It is translated as CASSDSGSGSLNEQFF.

As for this clone: A junction end diverges from the germline sequence, so it may reflect a read error. The genes are TRBV18 and TRBJ1-5; 11 bases line up with TRBD1. This CDR3 has 16 amino acids. CDR1 KGHSH and CDR2 LQKENI come from the germline V gene. In DNA, the CDR3 is TGTGCCAGCTCAGCACCCGGGACAGGGGGACGTCAGCCCCAGCATTTT. Protein sequence: CASSAPGTGGRQPQHF.

This clone was seen a single time. The chain combines TRBV11-3 with TRBJ2-2, with unresolved D. Germline V lookup: CDR1 SGHNT, CDR2 YENEEA. V dropped 6 bases and J dropped 7 bases, with 9 bases sitting between them. This CDR3 region has 12 residues. The CDR3 DNA sequence: TGTGCCAGCAGAGATGGGGACGGGGAGCTGTTTTTT. This encodes CASRDGDGELFF.

The V gene is TRBV5-1, the J gene TRBJ1-1, with D perhaps matching TRBD1 (5 bases). CDR3 length: 14 amino acids. Per germline, CDR1 SGHRS and CDR2 YFSETQ. The ends were cut back, 2 bases at V and 1 base at J, with 9 bases in the middle. The CDR3, as DNA: TGCGCCAGCAGCTTCCAGGGTTCGAACACTGAAGCTTTCTTT. Residues: CASSFQGSNTEAFF.

The J gene is TRBJ1-1, the V gene TRBV7-9, with D possibly being TRBD1 (5 bases). Germline CDR1 reads SEHNR; CDR2 reads FQNEAQ (reference sequence). The CDR3 contains 13 residues. V lost 7 bases and J lost 2, with 11 bases in between. The CDR3 nucleotides are TGTGCCAGCACCAGAGGGGAAAACACTGAAGCTTTCTTT. Its protein is CASTRGENTEAFF.

This chain joins TRBV11-3 and TRBJ1-3; weak D call: TRBD1 (5 bases). This CDR3 comprises 13 residues. Germline V lookup: CDR1 SGHNT, CDR2 YENEEA. V shed 8 bases and J shed 4 bases, with 12 bases lying between them. CDR3 sequence: CASSTGSGNTIYF. CDR3 nucleotides: TGTGCCAGCTCTACAGGCTCAGGAAACACCATATATTTT.

The CDR3 DNA follows: TGTGCCAGCAGTGAACGCGGGAGGTTGGATGAGCAGTTCTTC. Amino acid sequence: CASSERGRLDEQFF. The chain is built from TRBV2 and TRBJ2-1, with TRBD2 identical over 8 bases. The germline CDR1 and CDR2 sequences are SNHLY and FYNNEI. The CDR3 length is 14 residues. Trimming removed 2 bases from V and 8 bases from J; junction bases left unmatched: 5.

This clone was observed a handful of times. The chain employs TRBV7-3 and TRBJ1-1, with D unclear. The V gene lost 2 bases and the J gene lost 3 bases, with 7 bases spanning the gap. This CDR3 contains 13 residues. Germline V gene sequence: CDR1 SGHTA, CDR2 FQGTGA. CDR3 nucleotides: TGTGCCAGCAGCTTATTGGAATACACTGAAGCTTTCTTT. Its translation: CASSLLEYTEAFF.

V is TRBV5-4 and J is TRBJ1-5, with 12 positions matching TRBD1. From germline, CDR1 is SGHNT and CDR2 YYREEE (reference sequence). V dropped 4 bases and J dropped 11; count of bases not matched to a gene: 4. The CDR3 extends over 13 amino acids. The CDR3 reads CASSMGQGAAQHF. DNA for the CDR3: TGTGCCAGCAGCATGGGACAGGGGGCAGCCCAGCATTTT.